This TCR beta chain was captured in a study of beta chain features in type 1 diabetes. Regarding the study as a whole: When Type 1 diabetes patients were examined, their TCRB CDR3s proved moderately but significantly shorter in all four CD4+ subsets.

Isolated RNA was reverse transcribed in full, so expressed TCRB transcripts were sequenced. Generated by immunoSEQ multiplex PCR, the TCRdb table keeps only in-frame clones and is missing some. This repertoire shows under 200,000 clones, 8% to 8.5% found once; its top ten account for more than 0.45%. This clone has just a few counts. Antigen: not known. Sequenced: central memory CD4+ T cells from blood. The clonotype comes from a woman aged 18 to 35 with type 1 diabetes.

The CDR3 sequence is CASSFGSGSILDTQYF. The CDR3 DNA sequence: TGTGCCAGCAGCTTTGGTAGCGGGAGTATCTTGGATACGCAGTATTTT. The chain uses TRBV5-4 and TRBJ2-3, with 9 bases fitting TRBD2. The CDR3 extends over 16 amino acids. Trimming removed 2 bases from V and 6 bases from J; junction bases left unmatched: 10. Germline CDR1 is SGHNT and CDR2 is YYREEE (reference sequence). Full variable domain (outside the CDR3, taken from reference TRBV5-4 and TRBJ2-3): ETGVTQSPTHLIKTRGQQVTLRCSSQSGHNTVSWYQQALGQGPQFIFQYYREEENGRGNFPPRFSGLQFPNYSSELNVNALELDDSALYLCASSFGSGSILDTQYFGPGTRLTVL.